These 6 T cell receptor beta chains came from one sample sequenced in a study of blood T cells in healthy people across ages. A second PCR of 7 to 11 cycles used a sample-barcoded 5' primer and a J-beta primer mix. TCRdb recomputed calls from the 5' RACE reads with MiXCR, one row per CDR3 protein. The sample has hundreds of thousands of distinct CDR3 sequences; around 25% are singletons. Separately, the same data were catalogued under a study of T cells of mothers and their children.

Sequenced material: blood. Every receptor here comes from a boy younger than 18 in good health.

J is TRBJ2-5 and V is TRBV7-6; 11 positions agree with TRBD2. V was pared by 5 bases and J by 2 bases, with 10 bases of the junction left unmatched. Germline loops: CDR1 SGHVS, CDR2 FNYEAQ. CDR3 length: 17 amino acids. The CDR3 DNA reads as TGTGCCAGCAGCCATGGGCTAGCGGGGGGACCTCAAGAGACCCAGTACTTC. This translates into CASSHGLAGGPQETQYF.

This clonotype was seen a few times. The chain is built from TRBV11-2 and TRBJ2-5; possibly TRBD2 for D (5 bases). The J call may not be correct, given that the DNA end is closer to TRBJ2-7. CDR3 length: 14 residues. Looked up from germline, CDR1 is SGHAT and CDR2 is FQNNGV. The CDR3 DNA reads as TGTGCCAGCAGCTCTCCCTTAGCGATCTACGAGCAGTACTTC. It encodes CASSSPLAIYEQYF.

A note on this clonotype: Just one base apart from a much larger clone, this may be a read error. This sequence joins TRBV6-1 and TRBJ2-3; D may be TRBD1 (5 bases). Trimming stripped 2 bases from V and 5 bases from J, with 5 bases between. CDR1 MNHNS and CDR2 SASEGT come from the germline V gene. The CDR3 runs to 12 residues. CDR3 sequence reads: CASSERGDTQYF. In DNA, the CDR3 is TGTGCCAGCAGTGAAAGGGGAGATACGCAGTATTTT.

Only a few counts were recorded for this clonotype. The rearrangement links TRBV3-1 to TRBJ2-5, with D possibly matching TRBD2 (5 bases). The V end was cut by 0 bases, the J end by 2 bases, with 13 bases between. This CDR3 comprises 16 residues. CDR1 is LGHDT, CDR2 YNNKEL, per germline (reference sequence). The CDR3 sequence: CASSQETRDVQETQYF. CDR3 nucleotides: TGTGCCAGCAGCCAAGAGACCCGGGATGTACAAGAGACCCAGTACTTC.

The chain is built from TRBV3-1 and TRBJ2-5, with D possibly TRBD2 on 6 matching bases. In germline, CDR1 is LGHDT, CDR2 YNNKEL (reference sequence). The CDR3 is 15 amino acids. The ends were cut back, 1 base at V and 11 bases at J, with 20 bases in the middle. The CDR3 DNA follows: TGTGCCAGCAGCCAAGCTTACCCTAGCTTGGCGGGGCAGTACTTC. It specifies CASSQAYPSLAGQYF.

This chain links TRBV7-2 with TRBJ2-5; possible D gene TRBD2, 5 bases. Germline V CDR1 and CDR2: SGHTA, FQGNSA. V lost 3 bases and J 5 bases, leaving 13 bases between the germline ends. The CDR3 has 14 residues. Here the CDR3 reads CASSFSGETETQYF. CDR3 sequence (DNA): TGTGCCAGCAGCTTTTCCGGGGAAACCGAGACCCAGTACTTC.